The clone carrying this T cell receptor beta chain is a singleton in its sample. This entry belongs to a study of control samples from healthy donors and cancer patients. Data came from immunoSEQ multiplex PCR; TCRdb stores just in-frame clones and leaves some out. This table holds over 120,000 clones, just under 95% found once. V shed 3 bases, J shed 2 bases, and the junction held 2 bases outside the gene matches. This CDR3 comprises 15 residues. CDR1 and CDR2 (germline): SEHNR, FQNEAQ (reference sequence). The source of this sequence is a man aged 55 to 69 with colorectal cancer. This sequence joins TRBV7-9 and TRBJ1-2; 11 bases are shared with TRBD1. The sample was PBMCs. CDR3 DNA sequence: TGTGCCAGCAGCTTCAGGACAGGGGGCAACTATGGCTACACCTTC. Protein sequence: CASSFRTGGNYGYTF.